Each of the 19 T cell receptor beta chains below was sequenced from the same sample in a study of regulatory T cells in long-lasting Graves disease. Construction of TCR beta libraries relied on iRepertoire HTBI primers and on Arm-PCR targeting CDR3 regions. One entry per CDR3 protein results from TCRdb running MiXCR on the multiplex PCR reads. The sample yields about 540,000 distinct CDR3 sequences, roughly 14% seen once. Documented time point: newly diagnosed GD, antithyroid drugs for less than 3 months. The TCR library was prepared using RNA isolated from PBMCs. The sample was also reused in another study, on T cells in Graves' hyperthyroidism and ophthalmopathy.

Sequences were derived from peripheral blood mononuclear cells (PBMCs), sampled at new diagnosis, from a patient treated with antithyroid drugs. The receptors here all came from a man aged 25 to 40 with Graves disease.

This clonotype was counted at least ten times. The chain couples TRBV7-9 to TRBJ2-3, with a possible D match to TRBD1 (6 bases). The germline V gene has CDR1 SEHNR and CDR2 FQNEAQ (reference sequence). The CDR3 extends over 14 amino acids. Trimming took off 0 bases at V and 3 bases at J, with 7 bases between the two ends. The CDR3 DNA is TGTGCCAGCAGCTTAGCCGGGACAACAGATACGCAGTATTTT. Its protein product is CASSLAGTTDTQYF.

The sample holds a few counts of this clonotype. The rearrangement links TRBV4-1 to TRBJ1-1, with D hard to call. The CDR3 covers 14 residues. V shed 0 bases and J shed 3 bases, with 8 bases lying between them. Germline CDR1 reads MGHRA; CDR2 reads YSYEKL. CDR3 sequence: CASSQDFRDTEAFF. The CDR3 DNA reads as TGCGCCAGCAGCCAAGATTTCCGGGACACTGAAGCTTTCTTT.

This clonotype was counted ten times or more. The chain uses TRBV10-3 and TRBJ2-4, with TRBD1 matching 8 bases. The junction had 8 bases not matched to a gene; V was cut back by 1 base and J by 0 bases. Germline CDR1 ENHRY, CDR2 SYGVKD. The CDR3 contains 18 residues. The CDR3 DNA follows: TGTGCCATCAGTGAGTACGCAGGGGGCTCGGGAGCCAAAAACATTCAGTACTTC. Translated, it gives CAISEYAGGSGAKNIQYF.

With regard to this clonotype: This may come from a read error, since a much larger clone is one base off. The chain employs TRBV2 and TRBJ2-7; D is unresolved. V shed 1 base and J shed 3 bases, with 13 bases lying between them. CDR3 size: 15 residues. Germline V gene sequence: CDR1 SNHLY, CDR2 FYNNEI. This CDR3 is CASSEGGGSNYEQYF. The CDR3 DNA reads TGTGCCAGCAGTGAAGGAGGCGGTTCTAACTACGAGCAGTACTTC.

The chain has TRBV30 and TRBJ2-1, with TRBD2 as a possible D gene (5 bases). In germline, CDR1 is GTSNPN, CDR2 SVGIG (reference sequence). Trimming removed 1 base at V and 1 base at J, with 11 bases between. The CDR3 extends over 15 amino acids. The CDR3 DNA reads TGTGCCTGGAGTGAGGCAGGCGGGTCCTACAATGAGCAGTTCTTC. Its translation is CAWSEAGGSYNEQFF.

This clonotype was observed many times. The gene calls are TRBV7-2 and TRBJ1-4, with D possibly being TRBD1 (6 bases). The V gene's germline CDR1 is SGHTA and CDR2 FQGNSA. With 5 bases removed from V and 3 bases from J, the gap between germline ends came to 13 bases. The CDR3 covers 15 residues. The CDR3 sequence is CASSLGGAANEKLFF. The CDR3 DNA follows: TGTGCCAGCAGCCTGGGGGGGGCGGCTAATGAAAAACTGTTTTTT.

This clonotype was counted many times. This sequence joins TRBV11-2 and TRBJ2-3, with D perhaps given as TRBD1 or TRBD2 (6 bases each). The CDR3 spans 14 residues. Germline-derived CDR1 and CDR2 are SGHAT and FQNNGV. V was pared by 3 bases and J by 4 bases, with 11 bases between. The CDR3 here is CASSLGGGSDTQYF. The CDR3 nucleotides read TGTGCCAGCAGCTTGGGGGGCGGGTCAGATACGCAGTATTTT.

This clonotype was observed many times. The chain joins TRBV11-2 to TRBJ1-1, with D perhaps TRBD1 (6 bases). This CDR3 is built from 15 residues. Per germline, CDR1 SGHAT and CDR2 FQNNGV. Trimming took 6 bases from V and 2 from J, leaving 16 bases between them. CDR3: CASRQPGTKNTEAFF. The CDR3 DNA reads as TGTGCCAGCAGGCAACCCGGGACAAAAAACACTGAAGCTTTCTTT.

This clonotype came up a few times. The rearrangement joins TRBV25-1 to TRBJ2-5; unclear D gene. This CDR3 has 11 residues. V shed 3 bases and J shed 5 bases, with 4 bases lying between them. Germline V gives CDR1 MGHDK, CDR2 SYGVNS. The CDR3, as DNA: TGTGCCAGCAGTGATGTTGAGACCCAGTACTTC. Residues: CASSDVETQYF.

This clonotype occurred many times. The V and J genes are TRBV12-3 or TRBV12-4 and TRBJ1-6, with D perhaps TRBD1 (5 bases). Deletions cut 6 bases from V and 5 bases from J, with 17 bases between. This CDR3 has 16 residues. CDR3 in DNA: TGTGCCAGCAGCAAACACAGGCCGGGGAATAATTCACCCCTCCACTTT. Its protein is CASSKHRPGNNSPLHF.

This clonotype was observed a single time. V usage is TRBV7-9 and J usage is TRBJ2-7; D possibly corresponds to TRBD2 (6 bases). Between the trimmed V and J ends, which lost 3 bases and 3 bases, there was a span of 30 bases. The CDR3 length is 20 residues. CDR1 is SEHNR and CDR2 is FQNEAQ in the germline V gene (reference sequence). The CDR3 protein is CASSLAGNIGGRVGFYEQYF. CDR3 sequence (DNA): TGTGCCAGCAGCTTGGCGGGGAACATTGGAGGCAGGGTCGGATTCTACGAGCAGTACTTC.

Many counts were recorded for this clonotype. The rearrangement joins TRBV20-1 to TRBJ1-1; unclear D gene. Germline V gene sequence: CDR1 DFQATT, CDR2 SNEGSKA (reference sequence). V dropped 3 bases and J dropped 1 base, with 12 bases sitting between them. The CDR3 contains 14 residues. The CDR3 sequence is CSARLARGNTEAFF. The CDR3 DNA follows: TGCAGTGCTAGGCTCGCCCGGGGGAACACTGAAGCTTTCTTT.

A few counts support this clonotype. The V gene is TRBV3-1, the J gene TRBJ1-1; tentatively, D is TRBD1 (5 bases). Germline assignment: CDR1 LGHDT and CDR2 YNNKEL (reference sequence). The length of the CDR3 is 12 residues. V lost 1 base and J 11 bases, leaving 11 bases between the germline ends. The chain's CDR3 is CASSQGGLKAFF. CDR3 DNA sequence: TGTGCCAGCAGCCAAGGGGGCCTGAAGGCTTTCTTT.

This clonotype was detected many times. The chain combines TRBV3-1 with TRBJ1-1, with TRBD1 matching over 9 bases. Trimming removed 2 bases from V and 5 bases from J; junction bases left unmatched: 12. In germline, CDR1 is LGHDT, CDR2 YNNKEL (reference sequence). This CDR3 has 17 amino acids. Here the CDR3 reads CASSQSPGQGARTEAFF. DNA of the CDR3: TGTGCCAGCAGCCAATCTCCGGGACAGGGAGCGAGAACTGAAGCTTTCTTT. Together with reference TRBV3-1 and TRBJ1-1, the CDR3 gives the full variable domain: DTAVSQTPKYLVTQMGNDKSIKCEQNLGHDTMYWYKQDSKKFLKIMFSYNNKELIINETVPNRFSPKSPDKAHLNLHINSLELGDSAVYFCASSQSPGQGARTEAFFGQGTRLTVV.

This clonotype came up many times. This may arise from a read error, as a much more abundant clone is one base away. The V gene is TRBV7-8, the J gene TRBJ2-1, with a weak D call TRBD2 (6 bases). Per the germline V gene, CDR1 is SGHVS and CDR2 is FQNEAQ. This CDR3 has 16 amino acids. The CDR3 loop is CASSLVGGSIRNEQLF. The CDR3 DNA is TGTGCCAGCAGCTTAGTTGGGGGGAGTATTAGGAATGAGCAGCTCTTC.

The sample holds many counts of this clonotype. The V call is TRBV4-1, the J call TRBJ2-1; weak D call: TRBD2 (6 bases). Germline assignment: CDR1 MGHRA and CDR2 YSYEKL. This CDR3 region has 13 residues. Deletions cut 5 bases from V and 7 bases from J, with 12 bases between. The CDR3 protein is CASSRASGNEQFF. Written as DNA, the CDR3 is TGCGCCAGCAGCAGGGCCAGCGGGAATGAGCAGTTCTTC.

This clonotype was seen many times. The chain links TRBV7-9 to TRBJ2-1; 7 positions match TRBD2. The CDR3 loop spans 16 amino acids. The V segment lost 7 bases and the J segment 1 base; nucleotides outside the gene matches: 10. CDR1 and CDR2 (germline): SEHNR, FQNEAQ (reference sequence). The CDR3 is CASKPFSGRSYNEQFF. The DNA of the CDR3 is TGTGCCAGCAAACCGTTTAGCGGGCGTTCCTACAATGAGCAGTTCTTC.

There are many counts of this clonotype. This rearrangement joins TRBV29-1 to TRBJ2-5; no clear D gene. With 0 bases removed from V and 4 bases from J, the gap between germline ends came to 9 bases. The CDR3 spans 13 residues. Germline lookup yields CDR1 SQVTM and CDR2 ANQGSEA. For the CDR3, the DNA is TGCAGCGTTGAAGATCCCATAGGAGAGACCCAGTACTTC. It is translated as CSVEDPIGETQYF.

This clonotype was seen ten or more times. V is TRBV19 and J is TRBJ2-1; D is possibly TRBD1 (6 bases). Germline V gene lookup returns CDR1 LNHDA and CDR2 SQIVND (reference sequence). The CDR3 consists of 15 residues. Trimming left V 9 bases short and J 4 bases short, with 19 bases between. CDR3 bases: TGTGCCAGCAGTCGCGGTCAGGGGCTTTACAATGAGCAGTTCTTC. It yields the protein CASSRGQGLYNEQFF.